The 11 T cell receptor beta chains presented below share a single source sample, sequenced in a study of blood T cell repertoires in COVID-19. This table comes from immunoSEQ multiplex PCR, and its TCRdb copy is limited to in-frame clones, with some not included. Of about 180,000 clones listed, over 80% are singletons. Sequencing used peripheral blood. All receptors derive from a woman in her seventies with acute or convalescent COVID-19.

V usage is TRBV24-1 and J usage is TRBJ1-1; D might be TRBD1 (5 bases). Germline CDR1 reads KGHDR; CDR2 reads SFDVKD. The CDR3 extends over 12 amino acids. The germline V and J ends were trimmed by 5 bases and 8 bases, with 11 bases remaining between them. As DNA, the CDR3 is TGTGCCACCAGTGGCGACTCAGGGGAAGCTTTCTTT. This gives the protein CATSGDSGEAFF.

This chain uses TRBV19 with TRBJ2-7; maybe TRBD2 (5 bases). The germline V gene has CDR1 LNHDA and CDR2 SQIVND (reference sequence). V was pared by 4 bases and J by 2 bases, with 9 bases between. The CDR3 is 13 residues long. The CDR3 sequence is CASSTAGPYEQYF. The CDR3 bases are TGTGCCAGTAGTACTGCGGGCCCCTACGAGCAGTACTTC.

The J gene is TRBJ1-4, the V gene TRBV12-3 or TRBV12-4; D not certain. The CDR3 sequence is 11 residues long. V lost 6 bases and J lost 4, with 3 bases in between. The CDR3 sequence: CASSLNEKLFF. The CDR3 DNA sequence: TGTGCCAGCAGCCTTAATGAAAAACTGTTTTTT.

This chain connects TRBV24-1 to TRBJ2-1, with unresolved D. Trimming took 0 bases from V and 8 from J, leaving 7 bases between them. CDR3 length equals 13 residues. CDR1 is KGHDR, CDR2 SFDVKD, per germline. The DNA of the CDR3 is TGTGCCACCAGTGATTTGCCCAACTATGAGCAGTTCTTC. It encodes CATSDLPNYEQFF.

The genes are TRBV28 and TRBJ2-7; 8 nucleotides align to TRBD1. CDR3 length equals 15 residues. J was trimmed by 2 bases and V by 6 bases; bases with no gene match: 9. Per the germline V gene, CDR1 is MDHEN and CDR2 is SYDVKM. DNA for the CDR3: TGTGCCAGCAGAACCCCGGGACAGGCTACCTACGAGCAGTACTTC. Translated, it gives CASRTPGQATYEQYF. Looking up the rest from reference TRBV28 and TRBJ2-7 gives the full variable domain: DVKVTQSSRYLVKRTGEKVFLECVQDMDHENMFWYRQDPGLGLRLIYFSYDVKMKEKGDIPEGYSVSREKKERFSLILESASTNQTSMYLCASRTPGQATYEQYFGPGTRLTVT.

The chain recombines TRBV5-1 with TRBJ2-2; D is undetermined. V dropped 2 bases and J dropped 6 bases, with 11 bases sitting between them. The CDR3 length is 14 residues. Germline values: CDR1 SGHRS, CDR2 YFSETQ. The CDR3: CASSLMQDSGELFF. As DNA, the CDR3 is TGCGCCAGCAGCTTAATGCAGGATTCCGGGGAGCTGTTTTTT. The full variable domain, in which reference TRBV5-1 and TRBJ2-2 provide the parts outside the CDR3, is KAGVTQTPRYLIKTRGQQVTLSCSPISGHRSVSWYQQTPGQGLQFLFEYFSETQRNKGNFPGRFSGRQFSNSRSEMNVSTLELGDSALYLCASSLMQDSGELFFGEGSRLTVL.

V usage is TRBV19 and J usage is TRBJ1-1; 9 bases line up with TRBD1. Germline V gene sequence: CDR1 LNHDA, CDR2 SQIVND (reference sequence). This CDR3 has 17 amino acids. Trimming cost V 7 bases and J 0 bases; bases outside gene matches: 12. The CDR3 protein is CASTPGYGQGMNTEAFF. CDR3 DNA sequence: TGTGCCAGTACCCCCGGATACGGACAGGGGATGAACACTGAAGCTTTCTTT.

The chain couples TRBV10-3 to TRBJ1-1; TRBD1 matches at 8 bases. CDR1 is ENHRY and CDR2 is SYGVKD in the germline V gene. This CDR3 is built from 15 residues. The J segment lost 5 bases and the V segment lost 8 bases, leaving 13 bases of the junction unmatched. The DNA for the CDR3 is TGTGCCATCCGGGCCCGGGGACAGGCGGGGACTGAAGCTTTCTTT. The encoded protein is CAIRARGQAGTEAFF.

The J gene is TRBJ1-2, the V gene TRBV7-6; D may be TRBD1 (5 bases). Trimming cost V 1 base and J 3 bases, with 12 bases left between them. The CDR3 contains 15 residues. Germline CDR1 and CDR2: SGHVS and FNYEAQ. This CDR3 is CASSLGGPGDYGYTF. The CDR3 DNA reads as TGTGCCAGCAGCTTAGGGGGTCCGGGGGACTATGGCTACACCTTC.

V and J are TRBV20-1 and TRBJ2-5; D is unresolved. Trimming shortened V by 3 bases and J by 3 bases, and 8 bases separated the two germline ends. The CDR3 runs to 12 residues. Germline V lookup: CDR1 DFQATT, CDR2 SNEGSKA (reference sequence). The CDR3 region is CSASTRKETQYF. The CDR3 nucleotides read TGCAGTGCTAGTACCAGAAAAGAGACCCAGTACTTC.

V and J are TRBV7-9 and TRBJ1-2; the D gene is possibly TRBD1 (5 bases). This CDR3 has 18 amino acids. Trimming cost V 6 bases and J 0 bases, with 23 bases left between them. Germline CDR1 and CDR2: SEHNR and FQNEAQ (reference sequence). CDR3: CASRMTVHHTKPNYGYTF. As DNA, the CDR3 is TGTGCCAGCAGGATGACAGTCCATCACACCAAACCTAACTATGGCTACACCTTC.